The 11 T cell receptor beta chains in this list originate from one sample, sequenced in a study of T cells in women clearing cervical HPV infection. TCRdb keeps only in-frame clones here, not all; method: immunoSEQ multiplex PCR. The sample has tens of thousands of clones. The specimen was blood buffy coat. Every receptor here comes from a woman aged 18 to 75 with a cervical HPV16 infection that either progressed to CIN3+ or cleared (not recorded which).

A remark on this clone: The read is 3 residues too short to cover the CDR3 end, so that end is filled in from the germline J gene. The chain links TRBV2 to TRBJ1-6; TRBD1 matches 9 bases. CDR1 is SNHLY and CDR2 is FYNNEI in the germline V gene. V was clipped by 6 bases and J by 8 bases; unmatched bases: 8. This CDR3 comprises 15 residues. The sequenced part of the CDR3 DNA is TGTGCCAGCAGCCAAGGGCGACAGGGGGATTCACCC. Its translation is CASSQGRQGDSP. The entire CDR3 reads CASSQGRQGDSPLHF. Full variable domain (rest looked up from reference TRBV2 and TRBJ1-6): EPEVTQTPSHQVTQMGQEVILRCVPISNHLYFYWYRQILGQKVEFLVSFYNNEISEKSEIFDDQFSVERPDGSNFTLKIRSTKLEDSAMYFCASSQGRQGDSPLHFGNGTRLTVT.

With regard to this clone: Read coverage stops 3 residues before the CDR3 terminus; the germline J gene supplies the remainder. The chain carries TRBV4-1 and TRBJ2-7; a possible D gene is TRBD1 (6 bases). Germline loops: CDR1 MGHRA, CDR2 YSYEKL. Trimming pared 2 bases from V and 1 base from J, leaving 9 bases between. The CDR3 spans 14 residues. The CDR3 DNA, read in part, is TGCGCCAGCAGCCAAATGACAGGATCCTACGAG. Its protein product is CASSQMTGSYE. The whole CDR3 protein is CASSQMTGSYEQYF.

The CDR3 loop is CASSGRASYEQYF. CDR3 DNA (partial): TGTGCCAGCAGTGGCAGGGCATCCTACGAG. The chain uses TRBV6-1 and TRBJ2-7, with D maybe TRBD1 (5 bases). The read terminates 3 residues ahead of where the CDR3 ends, so the germline J gene completes it. Germline V lookup: CDR1 MNHNS, CDR2 SASEGT. CDR3 length equals 13 residues. Trimming removed 4 bases at V and 1 base at J, with 8 bases between.

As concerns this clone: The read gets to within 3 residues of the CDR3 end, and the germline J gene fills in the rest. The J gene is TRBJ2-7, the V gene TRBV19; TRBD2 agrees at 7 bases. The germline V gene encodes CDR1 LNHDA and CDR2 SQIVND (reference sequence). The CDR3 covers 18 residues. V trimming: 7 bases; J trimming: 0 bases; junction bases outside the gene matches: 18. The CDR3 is CASIRSAGLKSFSYEQYF. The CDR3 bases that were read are TGTGCCAGTATCAGATCGGCGGGACTAAAATCTTTCTCCTACGAG.

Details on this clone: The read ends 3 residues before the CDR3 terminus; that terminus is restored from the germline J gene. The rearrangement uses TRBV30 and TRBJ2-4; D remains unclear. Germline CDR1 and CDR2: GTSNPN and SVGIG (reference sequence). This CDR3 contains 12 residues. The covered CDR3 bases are TGTGCCTGGAGTAGGCAAAACTATGGT. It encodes CAWSRQNYG. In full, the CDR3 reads CAWSRQNYGQYF. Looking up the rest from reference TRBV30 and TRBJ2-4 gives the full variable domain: SQTIHQWPATLVQPVGSPLSLECTVEGTSNPNLYWYRQAAGRGLQLLFYSVGIGQISSEVPQNLSASRPQDRQFILSSKKLLLSDSGFYLCAWSRQNYGQYFGAGTRLSVL.

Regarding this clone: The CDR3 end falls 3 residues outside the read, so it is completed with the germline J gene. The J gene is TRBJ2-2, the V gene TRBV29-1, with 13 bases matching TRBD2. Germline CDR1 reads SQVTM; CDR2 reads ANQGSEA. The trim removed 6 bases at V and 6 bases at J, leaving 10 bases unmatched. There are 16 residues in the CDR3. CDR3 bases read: TGCAGCGTCGCCACACTAGCGGGGGGGCAGGCCGGGGAG. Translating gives CSVATLAGGQAGE. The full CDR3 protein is CSVATLAGGQAGELFF.

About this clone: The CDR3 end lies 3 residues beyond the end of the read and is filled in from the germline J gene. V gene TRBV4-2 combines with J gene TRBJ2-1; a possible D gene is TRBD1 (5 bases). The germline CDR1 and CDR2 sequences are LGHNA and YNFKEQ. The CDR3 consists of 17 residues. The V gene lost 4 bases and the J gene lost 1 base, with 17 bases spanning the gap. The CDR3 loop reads CASSPGPAGSSYNEQFF. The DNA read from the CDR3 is TGTGCCAGCAGCCCCGGGCCGGCAGGGTCTTCCTACAATGAG.

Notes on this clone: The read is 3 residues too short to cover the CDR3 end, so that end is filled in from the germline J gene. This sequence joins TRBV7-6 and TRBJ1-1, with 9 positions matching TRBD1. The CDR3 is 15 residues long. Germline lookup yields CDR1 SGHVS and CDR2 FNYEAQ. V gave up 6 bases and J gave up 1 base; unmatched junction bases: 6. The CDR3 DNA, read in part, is TGTGCCAGCAGTCGAGGACAGGGGAAGAACACTGAA. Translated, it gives CASSRGQGKNTE. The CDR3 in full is CASSRGQGKNTEAFF.

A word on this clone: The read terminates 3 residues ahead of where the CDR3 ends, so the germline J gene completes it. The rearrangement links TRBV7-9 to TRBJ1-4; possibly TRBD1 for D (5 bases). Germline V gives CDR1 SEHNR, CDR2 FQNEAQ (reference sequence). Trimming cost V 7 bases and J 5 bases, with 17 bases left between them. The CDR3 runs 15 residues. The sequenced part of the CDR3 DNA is TGTGCCAGCACCATTCCCGCGGGGGAAAATGAAAAA. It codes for CASTIPAGENEK. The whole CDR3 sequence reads CASTIPAGENEKLFF.

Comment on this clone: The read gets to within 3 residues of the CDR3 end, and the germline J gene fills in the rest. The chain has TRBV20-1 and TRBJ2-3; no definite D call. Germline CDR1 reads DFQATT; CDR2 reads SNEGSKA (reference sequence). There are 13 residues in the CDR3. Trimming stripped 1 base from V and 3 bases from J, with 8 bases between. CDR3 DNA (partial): TGCAGTGCTAGAGCCCCCGGTACAGATACG. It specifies CSARAPGTDT. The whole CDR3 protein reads CSARAPGTDTQYF.

Partial CDR3 DNA: TGTGCCAGCAGCCCAGGGGAGGCT. Its translation is CASSPGEA. From start to end, the CDR3 is CASSPGEAQYF. The J gene is TRBJ2-4, the V gene TRBV7-9, with D perhaps being TRBD1 or TRBD2 (6 bases each). Read data end 3 residues before the CDR3 end; the end is taken from the germline J gene. Germline lookup yields CDR1 SEHNR and CDR2 FQNEAQ (reference sequence). The CDR3 runs to 11 residues.